The 30 T cell receptor beta chains given below trace back to one sample, sequenced in a study of neurological immune-mediated disorders. TCRdb re-called the 5' RACE reads through MiXCR, storing one row per CDR3 protein. Of over 35,000 distinct CDR3 sequences listed, 3.8% were seen once; the top ten hold less than 2.5%. Input material: PBMCs. These receptors were collected from a young man with multiple sclerosis.

This clonotype was picked up a small number of times. The chain carries TRBV20-1 and TRBJ2-3, with 8 bases lining up with TRBD1. CDR1 is DFQATT, CDR2 SNEGSKA, per germline (reference sequence). V shed 6 bases, J shed 0 bases, and the junction held 5 bases outside the gene matches. The CDR3 runs 14 residues. The chain's CDR3 is CSAARQGSTDTQYF. CDR3 coding DNA: TGCAGTGCCGCCCGACAGGGGAGCACAGATACGCAGTATTTT.

This clonotype was observed at least ten times. The chain combines TRBV7-8 with TRBJ1-5, with unresolved D. The CDR3 is made up of 14 amino acids. Germline values: CDR1 SGHVS, CDR2 FQNEAQ. V was clipped by 0 bases and J by 5 bases, with 8 bases between them. CDR3 region: CASSLATGHQPQHF. The CDR3 DNA sequence: TGTGCCAGCAGCTTAGCGACGGGTCATCAGCCCCAGCATTTT.

This clonotype has a count of ten or more. The V call is TRBV30, the J call TRBJ2-5; the match to TRBD2 covers 9 bases. V gave up 1 base and J gave up 5 bases; unmatched junction bases: 14. The V gene's germline CDR1 is GTSNPN and CDR2 SVGIG (reference sequence). The CDR3 extends over 17 amino acids. The CDR3 loop is CAWSGLAGSPSFETQYF. In nucleotides, the CDR3 is TGTGCCTGGAGTGGGCTAGCGGGGAGCCCTTCGTTCGAGACCCAGTACTTC.

This clonotype appeared a few times. This sequence joins TRBV5-1 and TRBJ1-1; a possible D gene is TRBD1 (5 bases). This CDR3 is built from 15 residues. V was pared by 1 base and J by 4 bases, with 14 bases between. Germline CDR1 SGHRS, CDR2 YFSETQ. The chain's CDR3 is CASSLRQAQVTEAFF. The DNA of the CDR3 is TGCGCCAGCAGCTTGCGTCAGGCACAGGTCACTGAAGCTTTCTTT.

This clonotype was seen at least ten times. In DNA, the CDR3 is TGCAGTGCTAGACCAGTGGCTAGCGGGGGGGCAAAGACCCAGTACTTC. This translates into CSARPVASGGAKTQYF. The genes are TRBV20-1 and TRBJ2-5, with TRBD2 matching over 12 bases. This CDR3 contains 16 residues. Germline trimming cut 2 bases from V and 6 bases from J; bases unmatched to any gene: 10. CDR1 is DFQATT, CDR2 SNEGSKA, per germline (reference sequence).

This clonotype was seen at least ten times. This sequence joins TRBV6-5 and TRBJ1-1; D gene uncertain. The germline gives CDR1 MNHEY, CDR2 SVGAGI. Trimming stripped 7 bases from V and 7 bases from J, with 16 bases between. CDR3 size: 13 residues. CDR3 coding DNA: TGTGCCAGCACTGGACTGGGTTCCCTTGAAGCTTTCTTT. This encodes CASTGLGSLEAFF.

CDR3 residues: CASSDSTGTSDEQFF. CDR3 in DNA: TGTGCCAGCAGTGACTCCACGGGGACTAGCGATGAGCAGTTCTTC. The chain links TRBV6-4 to TRBJ2-1; 10 nucleotides align to TRBD2. V shed 0 bases and J 8 bases; nucleotides not matched to a gene: 4. The germline gives CDR1 MRHNA, CDR2 SNTAGT. This CDR3 is built from 15 residues.

This clonotype was found many times. This sequence joins TRBV14 and TRBJ1-1; D might be TRBD1 (5 bases). This CDR3 has 17 residues. Trimming removed 1 base from V and 1 base from J, with 16 bases in between. CDR1 is SGHDN and CDR2 is FVKESK in the germline V gene. This chain's CDR3 is CASSQVIPGPKNTEAFF. CDR3 coding DNA: TGTGCCAGCAGCCAAGTCATACCGGGACCTAAGAACACTGAAGCTTTCTTT.

This clonotype was counted a few times. The chain combines TRBV18 with TRBJ1-2; possible D gene TRBD1, 5 bases. Between the trimmed V and J ends, which lost 3 bases and 7 bases, there was a span of 15 bases. CDR3 size: 14 residues. From germline, CDR1 is KGHSH and CDR2 LQKENI. DNA of the CDR3: TGTGCCAGCTCACCTACCGAAAAAGGGACTGGCTACACCTTC. Translated: CASSPTEKGTGYTF.

This clonotype came up many times. The V gene is TRBV7-8, the J gene TRBJ1-1, with D uncertain. CDR3 length: 12 amino acids. The germline CDR1 and CDR2 sequences are SGHVS and FQNEAQ. Trimming took 2 bases from V and 7 from J, leaving 8 bases between them. The CDR3 sequence is CASSLRGFEAFF. The CDR3 DNA sequence: TGTGCCAGCAGCTTACGAGGATTTGAAGCTTTCTTT.

For this clonotype: At one end the junction does not follow the germline gene, possibly because of a read error. This rearrangement joins TRBV20-1 to TRBJ1-6; 11 bases are a match to TRBD1. The germline V gene encodes CDR1 DFQATT and CDR2 SNEGSKA (reference sequence). The CDR3 has 20 amino acids. DNA for the CDR3: TGCAGTGCTATCCCCGGGACAGGGGGTTTCTGGTTTAAGGGGATTTCACCCCTCAACTTT. Residues: CSAIPGTGGFWFKGISPLNF.

This clonotype was recorded many times. CDR3 DNA: TGCGCCAGCAGTGTGAGCATGAACACTGAAGCTTTCTTT. This sequence encodes CASSVSMNTEAFF. V is TRBV10-1 and J is TRBJ1-1; D is unresolved. The germline V gene encodes CDR1 WNHNN and CDR2 SYGVQD (reference sequence). Trimming stripped 4 bases from V and 0 bases from J, with 6 bases between. The CDR3 is 13 amino acids.

This clonotype appeared many times. The rearrangement joins TRBV6-2 or TRBV6-3 to TRBJ2-7; D gene unclear. Germline lookup yields CDR1 MNHEY and CDR2 SVGEGT. Trimming stripped 6 bases from V and 2 bases from J, with 17 bases between. The CDR3 loop spans 15 amino acids. CDR3 residues: CASSPSGGYTYEQYF. The CDR3 DNA follows: TGTGCCAGCAGCCCCTCGGGCGGTTACACCTACGAGCAGTACTTC.

This clonotype appeared many times. The V call is TRBV12-3 or TRBV12-4, the J call TRBJ2-3; 8 nucleotides match TRBD2. Unmatched junction bases numbered 9, after V lost 1 base and J lost 6 bases. The CDR3 is 16 amino acids. CDR3 nucleotides: TGTGCCAGCAGTTTAGGGCTCGGGGGGGAGGGCGATACGCAGTATTTT. Amino acids: CASSLGLGGEGDTQYF.

This clonotype was counted many times. This sequence joins TRBV5-1 and TRBJ2-1, with D unclear. The V gene lost 0 bases and the J gene lost 8 bases, with 9 bases spanning the gap. This CDR3 is 13 amino acids long. CDR1 SGHRS and CDR2 YFSETQ come from the germline V gene. CDR3 region: CASSLAVFDEQFF. The CDR3 nucleotides read TGCGCCAGCAGCTTGGCGGTCTTCGATGAGCAGTTCTTC.

This clonotype has at least ten counts. The chain uses TRBV7-9 and TRBJ2-7; perhaps TRBD1 as D (5 bases). Trimming removed 5 bases at V and 0 bases at J, with 11 bases between. The germline V gene encodes CDR1 SEHNR and CDR2 FQNEAQ (reference sequence). The CDR3 covers 14 residues. The CDR3 loop reads CASSPDSYSYEQYF. CDR3 DNA: TGTGCCAGCAGCCCAGACAGCTACTCCTACGAGCAGTACTTC.

This clonotype has ten or more counts. The chain recombines TRBV29-1 with TRBJ2-2, with D hard to call. The CDR3 runs 16 residues. Between the trimmed V and J ends, which lost 0 bases and 4 bases, there was a span of 15 bases. Germline CDR1 SQVTM, CDR2 ANQGSEA. CDR3 sequence: CSVEEGRLPGTGELFF. CDR3 in DNA: TGCAGCGTTGAAGAAGGACGGCTACCAGGCACCGGGGAGCTGTTTTTT.

The chain joins TRBV12-3 or TRBV12-4 to TRBJ1-2; 7 bases are a match to TRBD1. The CDR3 is made up of 13 amino acids. J was trimmed by 4 bases and V by 2 bases; bases with no gene match: 1. The CDR3 DNA is TGTGCCAGCAGTTTAAAGGGGGCCTATGGCTACACCTTC. It specifies CASSLKGAYGYTF.

This clonotype has more than one count but fewer than ten. The junction shows a germline mismatch at one end, possibly a read error. The chain couples TRBV20-1 to TRBJ1-5, with D possibly TRBD1 on 6 matching bases. Germline values: CDR1 DFQATT, CDR2 SNEGSKA (reference sequence). The CDR3 contains 13 residues. The DNA for the CDR3 is TGCAGTGTTCAGGGGCCTAGCAATCAGCCCCAGAATTTT. It translates to CSVQGPSNQPQNF.

This clonotype was seen at least ten times. The chain recombines TRBV5-1 with TRBJ2-1; the match to TRBD2 covers 12 bases. Germline lookup yields CDR1 SGHRS and CDR2 YFSETQ. CDR3 length equals 18 residues. Unmatched junction bases numbered 9, after V lost 1 base and J lost 4 bases. As DNA, the CDR3 is TGCGCCAGCAGCTTGACTAGCGGGGGGTTTCGTCCATACAATGAGCAGTTCTTC. Protein: CASSLTSGGFRPYNEQFF. Full variable domain (outside the CDR3, taken from reference TRBV5-1 and TRBJ2-1): KAGVTQTPRYLIKTRGQQVTLSCSPISGHRSVSWYQQTPGQGLQFLFEYFSETQRNKGNFPGRFSGRQFSNSRSEMNVSTLELGDSALYLCASSLTSGGFRPYNEQFFGPGTRLTVL.

This clonotype was found many times. The chain couples TRBV12-3 or TRBV12-4 to TRBJ1-5; tentative D call: TRBD1 (6 bases). V was shortened by 5 bases and J by 4 bases, with 9 bases between the two germline ends. The length of the CDR3 is 13 residues. In DNA, the CDR3 is TGTGCCAGCAGTCCGACAGGTAATCAGCCCCAGCATTTT. Translating it yields CASSPTGNQPQHF.

This clonotype was seen many times. V is TRBV5-1 and J is TRBJ2-7; 13 bases match TRBD2. V lost 5 bases and J lost 2; bases outside the gene matches: 1. The CDR3 runs to 14 residues. Germline V gene sequence: CDR1 SGHRS, CDR2 YFSETQ. CDR3 DNA: TGCGCCAGCAGGGGACTAGCGGGGACCTACGAGCAGTACTTC. The encoded protein is CASRGLAGTYEQYF.

This clonotype was counted ten times or more. The chain is built from TRBV12-3 or TRBV12-4 and TRBJ1-2; TRBD1 matches 8 bases. Unmatched junction bases numbered 8, after V lost 4 bases and J lost 10 bases. The CDR3 sequence is 13 residues long. CDR3 DNA sequence: TGTGCCAGCAGTTACGACAGGGGAATACTCTACACCTTC. Amino acid sequence: CASSYDRGILYTF.

This clonotype has a count of ten or more. The chain employs TRBV7-2 and TRBJ1-1; TRBD1 matches 7 bases. The junction had 9 bases not matched to a gene; V was cut back by 4 bases and J by 1 base. The CDR3 is 16 amino acids. CDR1 and CDR2 (germline): SGHTA, FQGNSA. The CDR3 here is CASSYSWTGTNTEAFF. CDR3 coding DNA: TGTGCCAGCAGCTACTCCTGGACAGGAACGAACACTGAAGCTTTCTTT.

This clonotype has at least ten counts. The rearrangement uses TRBV7-2 and TRBJ1-1; D remains unclear. V dropped 1 base and J dropped 3 bases, with 6 bases sitting between them. CDR3 length: 13 residues. Germline lookup yields CDR1 SGHTA and CDR2 FQGNSA. CDR3 region: CASSLVVDTEAFF. The CDR3 DNA sequence: TGTGCCAGCAGCTTAGTCGTTGACACTGAAGCTTTCTTT.

With regard to this clonotype: A read error is likely, as this CDR3 ends without the conserved phenylalanine or tryptophan. The chain joins TRBV6-6 to TRBJ2-5; 8 bases line up with TRBD1. The CDR3 has 17 amino acids. Germline V gene sequence: CDR1 MNHNY, CDR2 SVGAGI (reference sequence). Trimming took 5 bases from V and 5 from J; bases not matched to a gene: 16. The CDR3 sequence: CASSLQSIGQGRETQYC. The CDR3 nucleotides are TGTGCCAGCAGTCTACAATCAATAGGACAGGGTCGGGAGACCCAGTACTGC.

This clonotype was detected ten times or more. The V call is TRBV20-1, the J call TRBJ2-2, with 9 bases fitting TRBD1. The CDR3 totals 14 residues. CDR1 and CDR2 from the germline V gene are DFQATT and SNEGSKA (reference sequence). V trimming: 6 bases; J trimming: 3 bases; junction bases outside the gene matches: 5. The CDR3: CSAIQGADTGELFF. In nucleotides, the CDR3 is TGCAGTGCCATACAGGGGGCGGACACCGGGGAGCTGTTTTTT.

This clonotype was counted only a few times. V and J are TRBV6-6 and TRBJ2-7, with a possible D match to TRBD2 (6 bases). CDR3 size: 13 residues. The V end was cut by 6 bases, the J end by 3 bases, with 12 bases between. Germline V gene sequence: CDR1 MNHNY, CDR2 SVGAGI (reference sequence). The CDR3 is CASRPLGGYEQYF. The DNA of the CDR3 is TGTGCCAGCAGGCCCTTGGGGGGCTACGAGCAGTACTTC.

This clonotype was found many times. The chain couples TRBV24-1 to TRBJ2-3; D unresolved. The germline V gene has CDR1 KGHDR and CDR2 SFDVKD. Trimming took 4 bases from V and 4 from J, leaving 5 bases between them. CDR3 length: 12 amino acids. CDR3 region: CATSDGPDTQYF. The CDR3 DNA is TGTGCCACCAGTGACGGTCCAGATACGCAGTATTTT.

J is TRBJ1-2 and V is TRBV20-1; D is ambiguous. Germline CDR1 is DFQATT and CDR2 is SNEGSKA (reference sequence). V was shortened by 6 bases and J by 4 bases, with 15 bases between the two germline ends. This CDR3 has 13 amino acids. The CDR3 spells CSADDTSSYGYTF. Here the CDR3 DNA reads TGCAGTGCCGACGACACAAGCAGCTATGGCTACACCTTC.